A selection of T cell receptor beta chains follows, all from one sample in a study of T cells in localized non-small cell lung cancer. The protocol was immunoSEQ multiplex PCR, while the TCRdb copy is restricted to in-frame clones and leaves out a portion. This sample has 35,000 to 40,000 clones, with roughly 86% found just once. This sample comprised peripheral blood, obtained before any cancer treatment. The receptors were sampled from a man aged 35-75 years with stage I lung adenocarcinoma. CDR3s include the opening cysteine and the closing phenylalanine or tryptophan. The D gene is left open where the match is weak. A clone size is listed for some rows: how often the clone was seen (once, few, many), or a class if it is expanded.

cdr3_nt | cdr3_aa | d_call | v_call | clone_size | j_call
TGCGCCAGCAGGGCCGGGACCATGAAGCAGTTCTTC | CASRAGTMKQFF | - | TRBV10-1 | - | TRBJ2-1
TGTGCCAGCAGCTTAGGTACCGCACTAGCGGGGCTCACAGATACGCAGTATTTT | CASSLGTALAGLTDTQYF | TRBD2 | TRBV13 | - | TRBJ2-3
TGTGCGAGCGGGGGCAGGACAGTGAACACCGGGGAGCTGTTTTTT | CASGGRTVNTGELFF | TRBD2 | TRBV2 | few | TRBJ2-2
TGTGCCAGCAGTGAAAGGAGCGGGAGGGCCCCCGGGGAGCTGTTTTTT | CASSERSGRAPGELFF | TRBD2 | TRBV6-1 | - | TRBJ2-2
TGTGCCTGGCCGGGACAGCGACCGGTGGAAGCTTTCTTT | CAWPGQRPVEAFF | TRBD1 | TRBV30 | - | TRBJ1-1
TGCGCCAGCAGCCAAGATCTTACCGGGGGCTCGGGAAAACTGTTTTTT | CASSQDLTGGSGKLFF | - | TRBV4-3 | - | TRBJ1-4
TGTGCCAGCAGCCGTCCAGATCTAGCCTACGAGCAGTACTTC | CASSRPDLAYEQYF | - | TRBV14 | - | TRBJ2-7
TGTGCCAGCAGATTCTCAGGGGGCTCTGACGAGCAGTACTTC | CASRFSGGSDEQYF | TRBD1 | TRBV6-6 | - | TRBJ2-7
TGTGCCAGCAGCCCGAACAGGGGCTATAGCAATCAGCCCCAGCATTTT | CASSPNRGYSNQPQHF | TRBD1 | TRBV7-3 | medium-sized | TRBJ1-5
TGCAGCACCAGACTAGGCCAAGAGACCCAGTACTTC | CSTRLGQETQYF | - | TRBV29-1 | - | TRBJ2-5
TGTGCCAGCTCCCCGGGACAAACGAACACTGAAGCTTTCTTT | CASSPGQTNTEAFF | - | TRBV18 | - | TRBJ1-1
TGTGCCAGCAGTTTATGGACTAGCGGGCCCGGGAGCTCCTACAATGAGCAGTTCTTC | CASSLWTSGPGSSYNEQFF | TRBD2 | TRBV27 | - | TRBJ2-1
TGTGCCAGCAGCGCCCGGGACCCTGTCGTGGACGAGCAGTACTTC | CASSARDPVVDEQYF | - | TRBV7-9 | few | TRBJ2-7
TGTGCCAGCAGCTTAGGACTACACACAGATACGCAGTATTTT | CASSLGLHTDTQYF | - | TRBV7-2 | once | TRBJ2-3
TGTGCCAGCAGTTTACAGGGTATGGAGAACACTGAAGCTTTCTTT | CASSLQGMENTEAFF | - | TRBV6-6 | - | TRBJ1-1
TGTGCCAGCAGTTTAAGGGGCGACGAGCAGTACTTC | CASSLRGDEQYF | - | TRBV27 | - | TRBJ2-7
TGTGCCAGAAGCTTTATGAAGGAGTTGGTTCCGGGGACCGGGGAGCTGTTTTTT | CARSFMKELVPGTGELFF | - | TRBV5-3 | - | TRBJ2-2
TGTGCCAGCAGCACGACTGGCGGGCCGGGGGAGCAGTTCTTC | CASSTTGGPGEQFF | - | TRBV7-9 | - | TRBJ2-1
TGTGCCAGCAGCTTAGCGACTAGCGGACGCACAGATACGCAGTATTTT | CASSLATSGRTDTQYF | TRBD2 | TRBV13 | - | TRBJ2-3
TGTGCCAGCTCCAAGCCCGGTGGTTCCTACGAGCAGTACTTC | CASSKPGGSYEQYF | - | TRBV13 | - | TRBJ2-7
TGTGCCAGCAGCTCTGGCCTAGGGGGCACAGATACGCAGTATTTT | CASSSGLGGTDTQYF | - | TRBV7-2 | - | TRBJ2-3
TGTGCCAGCTCTCCCAGGGCCGTGACACCTAATTCACCCCTCCACTTT | CASSPRAVTPNSPLHF | - | TRBV18 | - | TRBJ1-6
TGTGCCATCAGTGGGGGCACAACTTACTATGGCTACACCTTC | CAISGGTTYYGYTF | - | TRBV10-3 | - | TRBJ1-2
TGTGCCAGCAGCTCGGACAGGGCAAGGGGGGGGACCCAGTACTTC | CASSSDRARGGTQYF | - | TRBV7-2 | - | TRBJ2-5
TGTGCCAGCAGCTCCCCCGGGACTAGCGGGAGAGGGGCAGATACGCAGTATTTT | CASSSPGTSGRGADTQYF | TRBD2 | TRBV5-4 | - | TRBJ2-3
TGTGCCAGCAGCCATTCCCCTAGCGATCCGGATTACAGCAATGAGCAGTTCTTC | CASSHSPSDPDYSNEQFF | - | TRBV4-2 | - | TRBJ2-1
TGCGCCAGCAGCCAAGATCAGAGCTTCCGGGACAGGGGAGGGAATGAGCAGTTCTTC | CASSQDQSFRDRGGNEQFF | TRBD1 | TRBV4-1 | - | TRBJ2-1
TGTGCCAGCAGCCGAGTCCCGGGACTTCCAGGTGAGCAGTTCTTC | CASSRVPGLPGEQFF | - | TRBV6-5 | once | TRBJ2-1
TGTGCCAGCAGCCTATTAGGAGGGTCCTCCTACAATGAGCAGTTCTTC | CASSLLGGSSYNEQFF | - | TRBV14 | few | TRBJ2-1
TGTGCCTGGAGGCCGGTAGTCGGTACGCAGTATTTT | CAWRPVVGTQYF | - | TRBV30 | once | TRBJ2-3
TGTGCCAGCAGTGTTCTAGGGGGGAATAGCAATCAGCCCCAGCATTTT | CASSVLGGNSNQPQHF | - | TRBV2 | - | TRBJ1-5
TGTGCCAGTAGTATTACAGAGGACAATGAGCAGTTCTTC | CASSITEDNEQFF | - | TRBV19 | - | TRBJ2-1
TGTGCCAGCAGTGAAAACGGAAGAACAGCAGATACGCAGTATTTT | CASSENGRTADTQYF | - | TRBV25-1 | - | TRBJ2-3
TGTGCCAGCAGTTCTCGTATGGTCCCCGGGGGCTATGGCTACACCTTC | CASSSRMVPGGYGYTF | - | TRBV28 | - | TRBJ1-2
TGTGCCAGCAGTCCGGGACTCCTACAAAACTACGAGCAGTACTTC | CASSPGLLQNYEQYF | - | TRBV28 | - | TRBJ2-7
TGTGCCTGGAGTCTGACCTCCGGGGGGAATGGAAACACCATATATTTT | CAWSLTSGGNGNTIYF | - | TRBV30 | - | TRBJ1-3
TGTGCCAGCAGCCGGACGGGGAATCAGCCCCAGCATTTT | CASSRTGNQPQHF | - | TRBV7-2 | - | TRBJ1-5
TGTGCCAGCAGTTTGACGGAAGGCTACACCTTC | CASSLTEGYTF | - | TRBV6-1 | - | TRBJ1-2
TGTGCCAGCAGTTCGACAGGGGCCCCCAATCAGCCCCAGCATTTT | CASSSTGAPNQPQHF | TRBD1 | TRBV27 | - | TRBJ1-5
TGTGCCAGCAGTTCGCTGTTCCTCATAGCGGGAAACAGGGTGTGGGAGCAGTTCTTC | CASSSLFLIAGNRVWEQFF | TRBD2 | TRBV28 | - | TRBJ2-1
TGTGCCAGCAGCTCCAGCAGGACTTCCTACGAGCAGTACTTC | CASSSSRTSYEQYF | - | TRBV7-9 | few | TRBJ2-7
TGTGCCACCAGCAGAGATAACAGGTACAATGAGCAGTTCTTC | CATSRDNRYNEQFF | - | TRBV15 | - | TRBJ2-1
TGCAGCGTTGCGGGGGGGATTCTTGGCACAGATACGCAGTATTTT | CSVAGGILGTDTQYF | TRBD2 | TRBV29-1 | - | TRBJ2-3
TGTGCCAGCAGCTTAAGTAGGATAGAACTTGATGGCTACACCTTC | CASSLSRIELDGYTF | - | TRBV7-2 | - | TRBJ1-2
TGCGCCAGCAGGCGAGCCGGGACAGACGAAAAACTGTTTTTT | CASRRAGTDEKLFF | TRBD1 | TRBV5-1 | - | TRBJ1-4
TGTGCCAGCAGCTTTGGAGGGAGCCAATCCTACAATGAGCAGTTCTTC | CASSFGGSQSYNEQFF | - | TRBV11-2 | - | TRBJ2-1